Sequencing of this T cell receptor beta chain was carried out in a study of radiotherapy plus CTLA-4 blockade in lung cancer. Generated by immunoSEQ multiplex PCR, the TCRdb table keeps only in-frame clones and is missing some. Of about 32,000 clones in the sample, 75% to 90% are singletons; the top ten hold 20% to 25%. The sequence came from a human donor with non-small cell lung cancer that progressed on radiotherapy plus ipilimumab. Source: peripheral blood, taken from a patient treated with radiotherapy plus ipilimumab.

CDR3 in DNA: TGTGCCAGCAGCCTAGGACACGCATACAATGAGCAGTTCTTC. Residues: CASSLGHAYNEQFF. The rearrangement joins TRBV5-4 to TRBJ2-1; D is possibly TRBD1 (5 bases). Germline loops: CDR1 SGHNT, CDR2 YYREEE (reference sequence). This CDR3 is 14 amino acids long. Trimming took off 4 bases at V and 4 bases at J, with 12 bases between the two ends. Filled out from reference TRBV5-4 and TRBJ2-1, the complete variable domain reads ETGVTQSPTHLIKTRGQQVTLRCSSQSGHNTVSWYQQALGQGPQFIFQYYREEENGRGNFPPRFSGLQFPNYSSELNVNALELDDSALYLCASSLGHAYNEQFFGPGTRLTVL.